This T cell receptor beta chain appears in the sequencing data of a study of blood T cell repertoires in COVID-19 (TCRdb year 2020). Describing the broader study: Samples covering the acute and convalescent phases of COVID-19 were provided by collaborators in the United States, Italy and Spain. The material from the prospective study consisted of cDNA or gDNA derived from T cells, B-cell-depleted T cells, or PBMCs. Deeply sampled blood TCRbeta repertoires from subjects exposed to, actively infected with, or recovered from COVID-19 were included in the dataset. The sample metadata nearly always contained a de-identified subject ID, COVID-19 status, age in years and sex. The samples were drawn from the first 160 participants of the ongoing ImmuneRACE study and from some 1,300 subjects provided by 6 global collaborators. Where available, HLA class I and class II types were taken from metadata supplied by the sample provider and were not determined by assay-based typing. The repertoires were released in a freely available public database meant as a resource for research on the immune response to SARS-CoV-2. Study-wide findings and limitations: How much clinical and demographic metadata was included differed by source and by participant, and the metadata was provided uncurated.

TCRbeta CDR3 regions were amplified from genomic DNA by means of the immunoSEQ Assay, a bias-controlled multiplex PCR. Turning to the authors' computational methods: Within the assay, amplification of reference gene primers was used to estimate how many nucleated cells each sample contained. Sequence reads were collapsed and filtered to measure the absolute abundance of every unique TCRbeta CDR3 rearrangement. For each sample, productive Simpson clonality was calculated by taking the square root of Simpson's diversity index across productive rearrangements. TCRdb took this table from immuneACCESS and kept in-frame rearrangements with V and J called. Such tables lack part of the clones; where checked against another copy, unresolved V genes explain under half of the gap, and the rest is unexplained. Clone size and V and J calls were adopted from that table, with D and trimming inferred from the DNA. The sample yields fewer than 300,000 clones; 65% to 90% were counted once. The ten largest clones represent roughly 14% of the sample.

CDR1 is given as SGHTA and CDR2 as FQGNSA, both from the germline V gene. V sheds 1 base and J sheds 2 bases, leaving 10 bases between their ends. The CDR3 contains 15 residues, cysteine and phenylalanine counted. Of all the DNA, just the CDR3 is kept, 45 bases in frame from base 1. Whole blood was collected in K2EDTA tubes by collaborating institutions according to the institutions' own protocols. For TCRbeta analysis, collaborator samples were shipped as frozen whole blood, as isolated PBMCs, or as DNA extracted from either sample type. In the case of this clone: Its antigen target is currently unknown. The input lacks base qualities; no much larger clone sits a single base away.

The rearranged chain carries TRBV7-2 and TRBJ2-3; 5 matching bases give a weak D call of TRBD1. The TCR was taken from a human donor in a cohort sampled during active COVID-19. Sequenced: peripheral blood. The bases are TGTGCCAGCAGCTTAGATAAGGGGTACACAGATACGCAGTATTTT. It specifies CASSLDKGYTDTQYF.